Sequencing of this T cell receptor beta chain was carried out in a study of T cell clones after liver transplantation. Study-wide background: Third-party-reactive TCRbeta sequences from pre-transplant mixed lymphocyte reactions served as antigen-independent comparators. HCV positivity affected three of eight recipients; the rest lacked autoimmune or viral indications. General study findings and limits: Graft donor-reactive T cells may have migrated into the graft rather than being deleted.

The repertoire was sequenced with immunoSEQ multiplex PCR; TCRdb's copy has only in-frame clones and lacks some. The data show several thousand clones, 60% to 80% seen once. Note on this clone: What it recognizes is unknown.

The sequence came from a human patient who received a liver transplant. Some of the T cells may derive from the graft donor. This specimen consisted of CD8+ T cells from blood, obtained around 45 months after liver transplant.

The CDR3 DNA reads as TGTGCCAGCAGCGAACAAGAGACCCAGTACTTC. Residues: CASSEQETQYF. The rearrangement joins TRBV2 to TRBJ2-5; unclear D gene. The germline V gene has CDR1 SNHLY and CDR2 FYNNEI. The CDR3 consists of 11 residues. V was cut by 6 bases and J by 2 bases, with 4 bases left in between. The whole variable domain, filled in from reference TRBV2 and TRBJ2-5, reads EPEVTQTPSHQVTQMGQEVILRCVPISNHLYFYWYRQILGQKVEFLVSFYNNEISEKSEIFDDQFSVERPDGSNFTLKIRSTKLEDSAMYFCASSEQETQYFGPGTRLLVL.